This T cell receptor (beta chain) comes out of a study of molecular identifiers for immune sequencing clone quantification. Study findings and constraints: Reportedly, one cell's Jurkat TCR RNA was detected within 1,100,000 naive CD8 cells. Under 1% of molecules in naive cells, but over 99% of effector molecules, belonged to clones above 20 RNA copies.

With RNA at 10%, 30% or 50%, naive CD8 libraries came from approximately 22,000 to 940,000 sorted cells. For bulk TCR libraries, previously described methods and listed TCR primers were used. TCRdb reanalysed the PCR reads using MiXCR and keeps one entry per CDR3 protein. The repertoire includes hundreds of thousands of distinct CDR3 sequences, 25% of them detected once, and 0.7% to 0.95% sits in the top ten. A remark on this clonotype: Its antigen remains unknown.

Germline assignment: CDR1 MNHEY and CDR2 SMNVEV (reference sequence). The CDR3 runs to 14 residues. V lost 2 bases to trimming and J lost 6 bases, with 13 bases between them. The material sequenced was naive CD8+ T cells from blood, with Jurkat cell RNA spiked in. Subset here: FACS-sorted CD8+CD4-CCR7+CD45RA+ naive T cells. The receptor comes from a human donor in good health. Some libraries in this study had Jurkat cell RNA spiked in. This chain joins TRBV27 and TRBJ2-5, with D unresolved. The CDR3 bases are TGTGCCAGCAGTTTAGGAACAGCCTACAAGACCCAGTACTTC. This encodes CASSLGTAYKTQYF.